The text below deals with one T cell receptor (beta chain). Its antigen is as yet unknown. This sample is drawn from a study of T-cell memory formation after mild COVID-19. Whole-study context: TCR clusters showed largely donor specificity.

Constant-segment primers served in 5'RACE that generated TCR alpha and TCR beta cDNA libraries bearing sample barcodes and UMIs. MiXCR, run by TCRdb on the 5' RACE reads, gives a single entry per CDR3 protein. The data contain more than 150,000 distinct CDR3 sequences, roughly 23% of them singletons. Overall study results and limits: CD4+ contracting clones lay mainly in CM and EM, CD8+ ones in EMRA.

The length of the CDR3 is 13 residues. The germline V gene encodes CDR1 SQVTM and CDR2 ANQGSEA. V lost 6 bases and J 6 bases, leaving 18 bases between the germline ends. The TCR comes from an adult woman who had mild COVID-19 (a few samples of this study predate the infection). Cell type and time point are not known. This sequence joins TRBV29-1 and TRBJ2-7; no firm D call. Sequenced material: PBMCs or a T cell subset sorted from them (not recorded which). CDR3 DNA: TGCAGCGTACCCGGTGAAGGCGTTGGCGAGCAGTACTTC. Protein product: CSVPGEGVGEQYF.